The sequence of this T cell receptor (beta chain) was determined in a study of response to subunit inactivated influenza vaccine. Overall study results and limits: Each seasonal influenza vaccination, the authors suggested, recruits few new T cells.

In its sample, this clonotype was seen a few times. The antigen remains undetermined. TCRdb analysed the RT-PCR reads with MiXCR anew, one entry per CDR3 protein. Of about 650,000 distinct CDR3 sequences in the sample, around 15% were seen once. The CDR3 is made up of 15 amino acids. With 3 bases removed from V and 6 bases from J, the gap between germline ends came to 12 bases. This receptor was obtained from a man aged 45-65 years who received an inactivated influenza vaccine. The chain is built from TRBV12-3 or TRBV12-4 and TRBJ1-6; TRBD1 might be the D (5 bases). Material: PBMCs from blood, obtained approximately 15 days before vaccination. The DNA for the CDR3 is TGTGCCAGCAGTTTCGGGGGTATCGGTAATTCACCCCTCCACTTT. Protein: CASSFGGIGNSPLHF.